The source of this T cell receptor (beta chain) is a study of CD8+ T cells in alopecia areata. Whole-study findings and limits: When scalp samples are sequenced, resident alphabeta T cells of normal skin are also captured.

Concerning this clone: Its antigen is not known. Gene labels here are mouse ones. The read terminates 4 residues before the CDR3 end, so the remaining end is supplied by the germline J gene.

This CDR3 spans 15 amino acids. Germline V gene sequence: CDR1 NSQYPW, CDR2 LRSPGD (reference sequence). V lost 1 base and J lost 1, with 9 bases in between. After isolation, RNA underwent reverse transcription to generate cDNA as the sequencing template. TCRdb's copy holds only in-frame clones and misses some; the assay was immunoSEQ multiplex PCR. This sample shows around 100,000 clones and no singletons; 15% to 20% rests with the ten largest. The source is a C3H/HeJ mouse with alopecia areata. This mouse strain has H2-k as its MHC haplotype. V and J are TRBV1 and TRBJ2-3, with D maybe TRBD2 (6 bases). Input material: lesional skin. The CDR3: CTCSAVGVGAETLYF. Partial CDR3 DNA: TGCACCTGCAGTGCAGTGGGGGTCGGTGCAGAA. The full variable domain, rest sourced from reference TRBV1 and TRBJ2-3, is VTLLEQNPRWRLVPRGQAVNLRCILKNSQYPWMSWYQQDLQKQLQWLFTLRSPGDKEVKSLPGADYLATRVTDTELRLQVANMSQGRTLYCTCSAVGVGAETLYFGSGTRLTVL.